The sequence of this T cell receptor (beta chain) was determined in a study of shared clonotypes between healthy human individuals. In germline, CDR1 is MDHEN, CDR2 SYDVKM. CDR3 length equals 17 residues. With V trimmed by 7 bases and J by 2 bases, 16 bases remained unmatched. Running of the assay took place at deep level. The repertoire was sequenced with immunoSEQ multiplex PCR; TCRdb's copy has only in-frame clones and lacks some. Here the sample spans 500,000 to 550,000 clones, 90% to 97% being singletons. This TCR derives from a woman aged 25 to 45 in good health. Sequenced input: naive CD4+ T cells sorted from blood. As to subset: CD45RA+ positively selected. The chain has TRBV28 and TRBJ2-7; 8 bases match TRBD2. CDR3 DNA sequence: TGTGCCAGCAAAGACAAGCCCGGGACTAGTTTCCCCTACGAGCAGTACTTC. Protein sequence: CASKDKPGTSFPYEQYF.